The 17 T cell receptor beta chains below were found in one sample sequenced in a study of T cell changes during pregnancy in multiple sclerosis. Measured with immunoSEQ multiplex PCR; TCRdb has only the in-frame clones, and not every one. The sample has around 40,000 clones, roughly nine tenths seen once. The sequencing here drew on CD4+ T cells from peripheral blood mononuclear cells, taken in the first trimester of pregnancy. Receptors were obtained from a female donor with multiple sclerosis, enrolled in a pregnancy study.

This chain links TRBV5-1 with TRBJ2-1; 7 bases map to TRBD2. This CDR3 is 16 amino acids long. Trimming cost V 4 bases and J 4 bases; bases outside gene matches: 11. Germline-derived CDR1 and CDR2 are SGHRS and YFSETQ. Written as DNA, the CDR3 is TGCGCCAGCAGCCTGTACAGTGGGGGGGGTTACAATGAGCAGTTCTTC. It is translated as CASSLYSGGGYNEQFF.

The chain employs TRBV6-1 and TRBJ2-5; the D gene is possibly TRBD2 (6 bases). The CDR3 spans 15 residues. V gave up 5 bases and J gave up 4 bases, with 17 bases separating them. The germline V gene has CDR1 MNHNS and CDR2 SASEGT. The CDR3 sequence is CASSLGGAEGETQYF. The CDR3 DNA reads TGTGCCAGCAGTTTAGGAGGGGCTGAAGGAGAGACCCAGTACTTC.

The genes are TRBV6-1 and TRBJ2-7; 7 bases line up with TRBD1. With V trimmed by 4 bases and J by 5 bases, 11 bases remained unmatched. The germline gives CDR1 MNHNS, CDR2 SASEGT. This CDR3 region has 15 residues. CDR3 protein: CASSGQQGSEDEQYF. CDR3 DNA sequence: TGTGCCAGCAGTGGTCAACAGGGGAGTGAGGACGAGCAGTACTTC.

The chain uses TRBV2 and TRBJ2-3; 10 bases fit TRBD1. Looked up from germline, CDR1 is SNHLY and CDR2 is FYNNEI. V lost 8 bases and J lost 4; bases outside the gene matches: 15. There are 17 residues in the CDR3. CDR3 residues: CASGRDRGPGGADTQYF. The CDR3 DNA sequence: TGTGCCAGCGGTAGGGACAGGGGACCCGGTGGCGCAGATACGCAGTATTTT.

The table lists this clone with a few counts. This rearrangement joins TRBV6-4 to TRBJ1-5; 8 nucleotides agree with TRBD1. V trimming: 2 bases; J trimming: 6 bases; junction bases outside the gene matches: 3. This CDR3 contains 14 residues. Germline V gene data show CDR1 as MRHNA and CDR2 as SNTAGT. Here the CDR3 reads CASSDQGAAQPQHF. In DNA, the CDR3 is TGTGCCAGCAGTGACCAGGGGGCGGCTCAGCCCCAGCATTTT.

The chain's CDR3 is CASSEGLAESGNEQFF. The CDR3 bases are TGCGCCAGCAGCGAAGGACTAGCGGAAAGCGGCAATGAGCAGTTCTTC. V gene TRBV5-1 combines with J gene TRBJ2-1, with 10 bases identical to TRBD2. The length of the CDR3 is 16 residues. The V and J ends lost 4 bases and 6 bases, in that order; junction bases with no gene match: 10. Per germline, CDR1 SGHRS and CDR2 YFSETQ.

The chain combines TRBV19 with TRBJ2-1, with 13 nucleotides matching TRBD2. The CDR3 contains 15 residues. The trim removed 8 bases at V and 5 bases at J, leaving 6 bases unmatched. The germline V gene has CDR1 LNHDA and CDR2 SQIVND (reference sequence). Written as DNA, the CDR3 is TGTGCCAGTGCACTAGGGACTAGCGGGAACAATGAGCAGTTCTTC. Protein product: CASALGTSGNNEQFF.

The chain recombines TRBV6-5 with TRBJ1-1, with 11 positions matching TRBD1. CDR3 length equals 15 residues. Losses at the gene ends were 6 bases for V and 3 bases for J; bases not matched to a gene: 6. The V gene's germline CDR1 is MNHEY and CDR2 SVGAGI. DNA for the CDR3: TGTGCCAGCAGGTGGACAGGGGGCCTCGACACTGAAGCTTTCTTT. Translating gives CASRWTGGLDTEAFF.

This chain joins TRBV4-2 and TRBJ2-5; no definite D call. V lost 0 bases to trimming and J lost 5 bases, with 10 bases between them. The CDR3 consists of 14 residues. CDR1 and CDR2 (germline): LGHNA, YNFKEQ. As DNA, the CDR3 is TGTGCCAGCAGCCAAGAATACTTGTGGGAGACCCAGTACTTC. Translation: CASSQEYLWETQYF.

This chain connects TRBV6-6 to TRBJ1-1, with 7 bases fitting TRBD1. Germline V gene data show CDR1 as MNHNY and CDR2 as SVGAGI (reference sequence). This CDR3 is built from 15 residues. V trimming: 2 bases; J trimming: 2 bases; junction bases outside the gene matches: 5. This chain's CDR3 is CASSYGRDSNTEAFF. CDR3 DNA sequence: TGTGCCAGCAGTTACGGCCGGGACAGTAACACTGAAGCTTTCTTT.

The chain joins TRBV4-3 to TRBJ1-2; D unresolved. V was pared by 4 bases and J by 4 bases, with 16 bases between. The CDR3 length is 15 residues. In germline, CDR1 is LGHNA, CDR2 YSLEER. The CDR3 sequence is CASSRSREGSYGYTF. The CDR3, as DNA: TGCGCCAGCAGCCGTTCTAGGGAGGGTAGCTATGGCTACACCTTC.

The rearrangement uses TRBV5-5 and TRBJ2-7; 9 bases match TRBD1. The germline V gene encodes CDR1 SGHKS and CDR2 YYEKEE (reference sequence). The CDR3 is 18 amino acids. The trim removed 4 bases at V and 4 bases at J, leaving 18 bases unmatched. The CDR3 DNA follows: TGTGCCAGCAGCCTTATCCCGGGACAGGGTGCCGGTTCTTACGAGCAGTACTTC. It is translated as CASSLIPGQGAGSYEQYF.

This chain joins TRBV30 and TRBJ2-3; the D gene is possibly TRBD1 (6 bases). Germline-derived CDR1 and CDR2 are GTSNPN and SVGIG (reference sequence). Trimming left V 0 bases short and J 2 bases short, with 15 bases between. The CDR3 has 16 amino acids. The CDR3 region is CAWSVFPGVNTDTQYF. In nucleotides, the CDR3 is TGTGCCTGGAGTGTGTTTCCAGGGGTCAACACAGATACGCAGTATTTT.

This clone was picked up a small number of times. This chain links TRBV5-8 with TRBJ2-7; D perhaps matches TRBD1 (7 bases). The CDR3 contains 15 residues. The V end lost 0 bases, the J end lost 2 bases, and 12 bases lay between the germline ends. Germline V CDR1 and CDR2: SGHTS, YDEGEE. CDR3 nucleotide sequence: TGTGCCAGCAGCTTGGCAGGGGGGTATGCCTACGAGCAGTACTTC. Its translation is CASSLAGGYAYEQYF.

The J gene is TRBJ2-7, the V gene TRBV2; 9 positions agree with TRBD1. The CDR3 is 14 amino acids. J gave up 5 bases and V 6 bases, and 8 bases lay outside the gene matches. In germline, CDR1 is SNHLY, CDR2 FYNNEI. As DNA, the CDR3 is TGTGCCAGCAGGGGTACAGGGGGCGCCCACGAGCAGTACTTC. Amino acid sequence: CASRGTGGAHEQYF.

The rearrangement links TRBV27 to TRBJ1-2; 8 bases line up with TRBD1. The CDR3 consists of 13 residues. V trimming: 6 bases; J trimming: 0 bases; junction bases outside the gene matches: 0. Per the germline V gene, CDR1 is MNHEY and CDR2 is SMNVEV (reference sequence). Here the CDR3 reads CASRGQANYGYTF. The CDR3, as DNA: TGTGCCAGCAGGGGACAGGCTAACTATGGCTACACCTTC.

This chain uses TRBV29-1 with TRBJ2-6, with a possible D match to TRBD1 (5 bases). The CDR3 is made up of 14 amino acids. Germline assignment: CDR1 SQVTM and CDR2 ANQGSEA. The DNA for the CDR3 is TGCAACTTAATCCAGGGCCCGGGGGCCAACGTCCTGACTTTC. It specifies CNLIQGPGANVLTF.